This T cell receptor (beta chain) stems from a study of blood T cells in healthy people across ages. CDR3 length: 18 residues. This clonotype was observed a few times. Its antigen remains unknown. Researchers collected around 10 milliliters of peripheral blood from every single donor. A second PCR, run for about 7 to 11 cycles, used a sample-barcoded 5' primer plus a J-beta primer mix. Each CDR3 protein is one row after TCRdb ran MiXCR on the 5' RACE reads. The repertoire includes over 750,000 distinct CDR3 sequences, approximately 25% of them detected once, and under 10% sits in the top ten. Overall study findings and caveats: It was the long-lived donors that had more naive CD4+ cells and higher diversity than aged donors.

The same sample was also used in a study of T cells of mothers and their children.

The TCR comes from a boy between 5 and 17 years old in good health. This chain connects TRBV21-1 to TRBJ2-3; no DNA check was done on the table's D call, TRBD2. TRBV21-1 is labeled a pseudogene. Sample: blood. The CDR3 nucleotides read TGTGCCAGCAGTTTTCCCCCCGGGTCGACTAGCAAGACAGATACGCAGTATTTT. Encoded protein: CASSFPPGSTSKTDTQYF.